This paragraph reports one T cell receptor beta chain. Its specificity is not known. The protocol was immunoSEQ multiplex PCR, while the TCRdb copy is restricted to in-frame clones and leaves out a portion. Here the sample spans 83,000 or so clones, about 90% being singletons. The data belong to a study of T cell responses to AZD1222 COVID-19 vaccine. Study-wide findings and caveats: Of the AZD1222 recipients, only six were seropositive at baseline.

This CDR3 comprises 13 residues. Unmatched junction bases numbered 4, after V lost 5 bases and J lost 4 bases. The germline V gene has CDR1 SGHTA and CDR2 FQGNSA. This clonotype originated in an adult who received the AZD1222 COVID-19 vaccine. The source material was peripheral blood, sampled 28 days after the second AZD1222 dose. This chain links TRBV7-2 with TRBJ1-2; TRBD1 agrees at 7 bases. CDR3 sequence (DNA): TGTGCCAGCAGCCCAGGACAGGCCTATGGCTACACCTTC. Amino acids: CASSPGQAYGYTF.